The next 15 T cell receptor beta chains were all read from a single sample in a study of shared clonotypes between healthy human individuals. Produced via immunoSEQ multiplex PCR; TCRdb's table is partial and in-frame only. The table records under 1,100,000 clones, approximately 80% of them present only once. Sequencing was performed on memory CD4+ T cells from PBMCs. Subset described: CD45RA-negative fraction. The receptors stem from a man aged 18 to 29 in good health. Some clones in this sample may be carry-over from other donors' samples.

About this clone itself: It differs at one base from a far larger clone, so likely a read error. The DNA is omitted, as the CDR3 cannot be located on it reliably, and the CDR3 follows TCRdb's listing. The same CDR3 is also encoded by other DNA sequences in this sample. The chain combines TRBV6-5 with TRBJ1-6. In germline, CDR1 is MNHEY, CDR2 SVGAGI. The CDR3 sequence runs 14 residues, both termini included. CDR3 loop: CASSSSGFGSPLHF.

The V call is TRBV18, the J call TRBJ1-2, with unresolved D. V lost 5 bases, J lost 0 bases, and 4 bases lay in between. The CDR3 loop spans 12 amino acids. Germline CDR1 and CDR2: KGHSH and LQKENI. As DNA, the CDR3 is TGTGCCAGCTCAGAATCTAACTATGGCTACACCTTC. It yields the protein CASSESNYGYTF. Filled out from reference TRBV18 and TRBJ1-2, the complete variable domain reads NAGVMQNPRHLVRRRGQEARLRCSPMKGHSHVYWYRQLPEEGLKFMVYLQKENIIDESGMPKERFSAEFPKEGPSILRIQQVVRGDSAAYFCASSESNYGYTFGSGTRLTVV.

This clone was counted between two and nine times. V usage is TRBV11-2 and J usage is TRBJ2-6; tentatively, D is TRBD1 (5 bases). This CDR3 region has 16 residues. CDR1 is SGHAT and CDR2 is FQNNGV in the germline V gene. The V and J ends lost 5 bases and 0 bases respectively, with 11 bases between them. The CDR3 sequence is CASSADTNSGANVLTF. The CDR3 region has the DNA TGTGCCAGCAGCGCGGACACGAACTCTGGGGCCAACGTCCTGACTTTC.

The V call is TRBV9, the J call TRBJ2-2, with 9 bases that match TRBD1. The germline gives CDR1 SGDLS, CDR2 YYNGEE. Trimming cost V 3 bases and J 8 bases; bases outside gene matches: 8. The CDR3 loop spans 15 amino acids. In DNA, the CDR3 is TGTGCCAGCAGCGCCCGACAGGGGGTAATAGGGGAGCTGTTTTTT. It yields the protein CASSARQGVIGELFF.

The J gene is TRBJ2-1, the V gene TRBV29-1; 8 nucleotides line up with TRBD1. CDR1 and CDR2 from the germline V gene are SQVTM and ANQGSEA. This CDR3 is built from 16 residues. The trim removed 7 bases at V and 7 bases at J, leaving 18 bases unmatched. The CDR3: CSAQTRTGNLRNEQFF. CDR3 nucleotides: TGCAGCGCCCAAACCCGGACAGGGAACTTGCGGAATGAGCAGTTCTTC.

This rearrangement joins TRBV6-5 to TRBJ2-1; possible D gene TRBD2, 6 bases. Germline CDR1 is MNHEY and CDR2 is SVGAGI. This CDR3 contains 12 residues. Trimming cost V 5 bases and J 12 bases, with 14 bases left between them. The CDR3 nucleotides are TGTGCCAGCAGTAACGCCGGGAGAGGGCAGTTCTTC. It codes for CASSNAGRGQFF.

The V call is TRBV19, the J call TRBJ2-1; perhaps TRBD2 as D (5 bases). This CDR3 has 15 residues. CDR1 and CDR2 (germline): LNHDA, SQIVND (reference sequence). V lost 3 bases to trimming and J lost 8 bases, with 17 bases between them. CDR3 loop: CASSMGSGGGDEQFF. The CDR3 DNA sequence: TGTGCCAGTAGTATGGGCAGCGGAGGTGGGGATGAGCAGTTCTTC.

V usage is TRBV15 and J usage is TRBJ2-3; D ambiguous. CDR1 is LNHNV and CDR2 is YYDKDF in the germline V gene (reference sequence). V was cut by 5 bases and J by 4 bases, with 13 bases left in between. The CDR3 sequence is 14 residues long. CDR3: CATSGGGGSDTQYF. As DNA, the CDR3 is TGTGCCACCAGCGGTGGTGGCGGCTCAGATACGCAGTATTTT.

In DNA form, the CDR3 reads TGTGCCTGCCGGACAGGGGGCGGGAAGACCCAGTACTTC. It codes for CACRTGGGKTQYF. The V call is TRBV30, the J call TRBJ2-5; 11 nucleotides match TRBD1. There are 13 residues in the CDR3. After removal of 6 bases from V and 6 bases from J, the junction contained 6 bases not matched to a gene. Germline CDR1 reads GTSNPN; CDR2 reads SVGIG (reference sequence).

This chain connects TRBV28 to TRBJ2-3; the match to TRBD2 covers 8 bases. This CDR3 region has 16 residues. Losses at the gene ends were 3 bases for V and 5 bases for J; bases not matched to a gene: 10. Germline V lookup: CDR1 MDHEN, CDR2 SYDVKM. CDR3 amino acids: CASSFQSGSSVDTQYF. CDR3 bases: TGTGCCAGCAGTTTTCAGAGCGGGAGTAGTGTAGATACGCAGTATTTT.

V is TRBV18 and J is TRBJ1-1; no definite D call. Trimming removed 5 bases at V and 3 bases at J, with 10 bases between. Germline V gene sequence: CDR1 KGHSH, CDR2 LQKENI. The CDR3 is 13 amino acids. CDR3 in amino acids: CASSGVRDTEAFF. CDR3 nucleotides: TGTGCCAGCTCAGGGGTAAGGGACACTGAAGCTTTCTTT.

V and J are TRBV11-2 and TRBJ2-3; D unclear. Germline values: CDR1 SGHAT, CDR2 FQNNGV. The CDR3 has 12 residues. Deletions cut 4 bases from V and 4 bases from J, with 6 bases between. This chain's CDR3 is CASSSGPDTQYF. The CDR3 DNA sequence: TGTGCCAGCAGCTCCGGGCCAGATACGCAGTATTTT.

This chain links TRBV28 with TRBJ2-1; weak D call: TRBD2 (5 bases). CDR1 MDHEN and CDR2 SYDVKM come from the germline V gene. V lost 8 bases, J lost 5 bases, and 19 bases lay in between. This CDR3 is built from 15 residues. The CDR3 DNA reads TGTGCCAGCGGACCGAGGATGCCCGGGGACAATGAGCAGTTCTTC. Translating gives CASGPRMPGDNEQFF.

J is TRBJ1-4 and V is TRBV25-1, with TRBD1 matching 9 bases. Germline assignment: CDR1 MGHDK and CDR2 SYGVNS. V lost 5 bases, J lost 8 bases, and 6 bases stayed unmatched. The CDR3 is made up of 14 amino acids. DNA for the CDR3: TGTGCCAGCAGTACGACAGGGGGTACCGAAAAACTGTTTTTT. It codes for CASSTTGGTEKLFF.

The rearrangement links TRBV2 to TRBJ2-4; a weak D match, TRBD2 (5 bases). Germline CDR1 reads SNHLY; CDR2 reads FYNNEI. Deletions cut 6 bases from V and 7 bases from J, with 7 bases between. CDR3 length: 11 amino acids. CDR3 residues: CASSDYNIQYF. The DNA of the CDR3 is TGTGCCAGCAGCGACTATAACATTCAGTACTTC. The whole variable domain, remainder taken from reference TRBV2 and TRBJ2-4, is EPEVTQTPSHQVTQMGQEVILRCVPISNHLYFYWYRQILGQKVEFLVSFYNNEISEKSEIFDDQFSVERPDGSNFTLKIRSTKLEDSAMYFCASSDYNIQYFGAGTRLSVL.